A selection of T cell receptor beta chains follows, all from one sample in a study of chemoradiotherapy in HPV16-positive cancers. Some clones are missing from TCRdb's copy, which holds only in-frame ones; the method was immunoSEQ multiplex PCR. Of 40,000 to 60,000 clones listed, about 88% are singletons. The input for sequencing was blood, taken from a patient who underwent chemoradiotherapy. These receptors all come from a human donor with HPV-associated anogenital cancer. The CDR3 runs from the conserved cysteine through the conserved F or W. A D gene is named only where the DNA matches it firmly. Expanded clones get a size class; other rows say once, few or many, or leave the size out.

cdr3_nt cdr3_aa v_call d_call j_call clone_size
TGCGCCAGCAGCCAAGCAATGCGTACACTCCGACTAGCGGGAGGATACGAGCAGTACTTC CASSQAMRTLRLAGGYEQYF TRBV4-1 TRBD2 TRBJ2-7 once
TGTGCCAGCAATCTAATCTCCTACAATGAGCAGTTCTTC CASNLISYNEQFF TRBV2 - TRBJ2-1 -
TGTGCCAGCAGCCCGGGTAACTCTGGGGCCAACGTCCTGACTTTC CASSPGNSGANVLTF TRBV7-8 - TRBJ2-6 few
TGTGCCAGCCGTGGGACTAGCACAGATACGCAGTATTTT CASRGTSTDTQYF TRBV27 - TRBJ2-3 -
TGTGCCAGCAGTGAGACAGAAAACACTGAAGCTTTCTTT CASSETENTEAFF TRBV6-1 - TRBJ1-1 medium-sized
TGTGCCAGCAGCTCGGCCCCCACAGGACAGCTCCGAAGTGGCACTGAAGCTTTCTTT CASSSAPTGQLRSGTEAFF TRBV11-2 - TRBJ1-1 -
TGTGCCAGTAGTTCAAAGAGCCAAGAGACCCAGTACTTC CASSSKSQETQYF TRBV19 - TRBJ2-5 -
TGTGCCAGCAGTTTATTAGGGGGCGGTCCGACAGATACGCAGTATTTT CASSLLGGGPTDTQYF TRBV27 TRBD1 TRBJ2-3 -
TGTGCCAGTAGTATAGGACAGACTTACTACACCTTC CASSIGQTYYTF TRBV19 - TRBJ1-2 -
TGCGCCAGCAGCTTTGCAGGGGCCACAGATACGCAGTATTTT CASSFAGATDTQYF TRBV5-1 - TRBJ2-3 -
TGTGCCAGCAGGGGGGGGTCACGCTCTGGAAACACCATATATTTT CASRGGSRSGNTIYF TRBV6-1 - TRBJ1-3 once
TGTGCCAGCAGCTTATCGCCAGGGGGCAACACCGGGGAGCTGTTTTTT CASSLSPGGNTGELFF TRBV7-9 TRBD1 TRBJ2-2 -
TGTGCCAGCAGCTTGGGTCGACGGTTTTCCTACGAGCAGTACTTC CASSLGRRFSYEQYF TRBV7-8 - TRBJ2-7 -
TGTGCCAGCAGCTTAGAATTAACAGTCTTCTATGGCTACACCTTC CASSLELTVFYGYTF TRBV7-9 - TRBJ1-2 -
TGTGCCAGCAGCTCCTCGGGGGGGGCTGGAAACACCATATATTTT CASSSSGGAGNTIYF TRBV11-2 - TRBJ1-3 once
TGTGCCAGCAGGCCTCTGAGCTCTGGAAACACCATATATTTT CASRPLSSGNTIYF TRBV6-5 - TRBJ1-3 -
TGTGCCAGCAGCCGTTGGGGCACCGGGGAGCTGTTTTTT CASSRWGTGELFF TRBV13 - TRBJ2-2 -
TGTGCCAGCAGTCTAGGACAGGACTGGGGTACGCAGTATTTT CASSLGQDWGTQYF TRBV27 TRBD1 TRBJ2-3 -
TGTGCCAGCAGAGAACCCGAGATAGGGTCCTCTGGAAACACCATATATTTT CASREPEIGSSGNTIYF TRBV6-4 - TRBJ1-3 once
TGTGCCAGCAGCCCGCCTCGGGGAGGGTATGGCTACACCTTC CASSPPRGGYGYTF TRBV6-5 - TRBJ1-2 -
TGCGCCAGCAGCCGAGAAGAGATCCGGGACAGGGGATACCTACGCGAGCAGTACTTC CASSREEIRDRGYLREQYF TRBV4-1 TRBD1 TRBJ2-7 -
TGTGCCAGCAGAAAGGGCGGCCGGTCCACAGATACGCAGTATTTT CASRKGGRSTDTQYF TRBV7-2 - TRBJ2-3 few
TGTGCCAGCAGCTTAGCCGGGACTAAATCATACGAGCAGTACTTC CASSLAGTKSYEQYF TRBV7-8 TRBD2 TRBJ2-7 few
TGTGCCATCAACTCTATTGTAACTAGCGATGGGGGCACAGATACGCAGTATTTT CAINSIVTSDGGTDTQYF TRBV10-3 TRBD2 TRBJ2-3 -
TGCGCCAGCAGTCGTTATCTGCCGACCTACGAGCAGTACTTC CASSRYLPTYEQYF TRBV4-3 - TRBJ2-7 -
TGTGCCAGCAGCCAAGTGGCAGGGGGCGCAGATACGCAGTATTTT CASSQVAGGADTQYF TRBV14 TRBD1 TRBJ2-3 -
TGTGCCAGCGGACATCTTAATGAAAAACTGTTTTTT CASGHLNEKLFF TRBV6-6 - TRBJ1-4 once
TGCGCCAGCAGCTTGGAAGGGGGCACAGACGAGCAGTACTTC CASSLEGGTDEQYF TRBV5-1 TRBD1 TRBJ2-7 -
TGTGCCAGCAGCTGGCGGCTAGAACATGGCTACACCTTC CASSWRLEHGYTF TRBV5-7 - TRBJ1-2 -
TGTGCCAGCAGTGAAAGACTAGCGGGGGGGCCGTACGAGCAGTACTTC CASSERLAGGPYEQYF TRBV6-1 TRBD2 TRBJ2-7 -
TGTGCCAGGACCTACAGGGGGCAGGGCACTGAAGCTTTCTTT CARTYRGQGTEAFF TRBV11-3 TRBD1 TRBJ1-1 -
TGTGCCAGCAGCTCCCGACTAGCGGGAGTCGATACGCAGTATTTT CASSSRLAGVDTQYF TRBV7-6 TRBD2 TRBJ2-3 -
TGCGCCAGCAGTCTCCTAGCGGGAGTGACCTACAATGAGCAGTTCTTC CASSLLAGVTYNEQFF TRBV4-3 TRBD2 TRBJ2-1 -
TGTGCCAGCAGCTTAACAGGGAGCACAGATACGCAGTATTTT CASSLTGSTDTQYF TRBV5-4 - TRBJ2-3 -
TGTGCCAGCAGCTCCAAGGGGGGGCGGGAGACCCAGTACTTC CASSSKGGRETQYF TRBV7-2 - TRBJ2-5 -
TGTGCCAGCAGCTTAGACCGGGACAGGGGCCACGAGCAGTACTTC CASSLDRDRGHEQYF TRBV11-3 TRBD1 TRBJ2-7 -
TGCGCCAGCAGCTTGGAAGGTGCAGAGAACACTGAAGCTTTCTTT CASSLEGAENTEAFF TRBV5-1 - TRBJ1-1 -
TGTGCCAGCAGCGGACAGGGTGCTGAAGCTTTCTTT CASSGQGAEAFF TRBV2 TRBD1 TRBJ1-1 -
TGTGCCAGCAGCCGGGACCGGAACACCGGGGAGCTGTTTTTT CASSRDRNTGELFF TRBV2 - TRBJ2-2 -
TGTGCCAGCAGCCCCCGGACTAGCGCCAACGAGCAGTACTTC CASSPRTSANEQYF TRBV14 TRBD2 TRBJ2-7 -
TGTGCCAGCAGCTTTCCAACGGGGGGGCCAGATACGCAGTATTTT CASSFPTGGPDTQYF TRBV7-8 TRBD2 TRBJ2-3 -
TGTGCCAGCAGCCCACTTCGTAGGGACCTACCCCTATGCGAGCAGTACTTC CASSPLRRDLPLCEQYF TRBV13 - TRBJ2-7 -
TGTGCCAGCAGCTCCGTGGGTACCTGGAGCTCCTACAATGAGCAGTTCTTC CASSSVGTWSSYNEQFF TRBV5-6 - TRBJ2-1 -
TGTGCCAGCAGTGAGGTGGGCAGGACCGGGGAGCTGTTTTTT CASSEVGRTGELFF TRBV6-1 - TRBJ2-2 -
TGCGCCAGCAGCCAAGATCCCGGGAAGAGAAGGTTCTTC CASSQDPGKRRFF TRBV4-3 - TRBJ2-1 few
TGTGCCAGCAGTGATGATAAGGGGGGTGTAGATACGCAGTATTTT CASSDDKGGVDTQYF TRBV6-4 - TRBJ2-3 few
TGTGCCAGCGGGGGGAGGATCTATGGCTACACCTTC CASGGRIYGYTF TRBV6-5 - TRBJ1-2 -
TGTGCCAGCAGCGTAGGGATTAGCGGGGGCTACAATGAGCAGTTCTTC CASSVGISGGYNEQFF TRBV9 TRBD2 TRBJ2-1 -
TGTGCCAGCAGTGGAGCGGGTGGAGATACGCAGTATTTT CASSGAGGDTQYF TRBV14 - TRBJ2-3 few
TGTGCCTGGAGGTTAGCGGGAGGCCCGAAAAACATTCAGTACTTC CAWRLAGGPKNIQYF TRBV30 TRBD2 TRBJ2-4 -
TGTGCCAGTAGTATCCAGGGATCTACAACTAATGAAAAACTGTTTTTT CASSIQGSTTNEKLFF TRBV19 - TRBJ1-4 -
TGTGCTAGTGCCCCGGACCGGTTGAACACTGAAGCTTTCTTT CASAPDRLNTEAFF TRBV12-5 - TRBJ1-1 -
TGTGCCTGGAGTTTTGCCATGGGAACAGATACGCAGTATTTT CAWSFAMGTDTQYF TRBV30 - TRBJ2-3 -
TGCGCCAGCAGCTTGCAGGGGGTCTCGGCGAACACTGAAGCTTTCTTT CASSLQGVSANTEAFF TRBV5-1 TRBD1 TRBJ1-1 -
TGTGCCAGCAGCTTGGAGGACTTCCTTCCCCCGAACACTGAAGCTTTCTTT CASSLEDFLPPNTEAFF TRBV5-5 - TRBJ1-1 -
TGCGCCAGCAGCTCCGAGAGGGGACTTTTGAACACTGAAGCTTTCTTT CASSSERGLLNTEAFF TRBV5-1 - TRBJ1-1 once
TGTGCCAGCAGCGTAGGGGGAACATACCAGGGAACTAATGAAAAACTGTTTTTT CASSVGGTYQGTNEKLFF TRBV9 - TRBJ1-4 -
TGTGCCAGCTCACCACGGACTCTATCCTACAATGAGCAGTTCTTC CASSPRTLSYNEQFF TRBV18 - TRBJ2-1 -
TGTGCCATCACCCGCGGACTAGCGGGTGGGACAGATACGCAGTATTTT CAITRGLAGGTDTQYF TRBV10-3 TRBD2 TRBJ2-3 once